This T cell receptor beta chain was sequenced for a study of CD8 T cells in ankylosing spondylitis. Germline CDR1 is LNHNV and CDR2 is YYDKDF (reference sequence). Trimming took off 7 bases at V and 0 bases at J, with 10 bases between the two ends. This CDR3 has 14 amino acids. TCRdb independently ran MiXCR on the 5' RACE reads; one entry per CDR3 protein. Of under 300,000 distinct CDR3 sequences in the sample, approximately 12% were seen once. Sample: blood, either unsorted or a sorted T cell fraction (not recorded which). This receptor was taken from a male donor with ankylosing spondylitis or in good health (not recorded which). V is TRBV15 and J is TRBJ2-1; the D call may be TRBD1 or TRBD2 (5 bases each). This CDR3 is CATKPGSSYNEQFF. The CDR3 DNA reads TGTGCCACCAAGCCAGGGAGCTCCTACAATGAGCAGTTCTTC.